Listed below are T cell receptor beta chains from one sample, sequenced in a study of OX40 agonist ivuxolimab in advanced cancers. This table comes from immunoSEQ multiplex PCR, and its TCRdb copy is limited to in-frame clones, with some not included. The table includes some 14,000 clones, around four fifths detected once. The input for sequencing was CD4+ or CD8+ T cells sorted from blood, taken in a trial of the OX40 agonist ivuxolimab. Source of these receptors: an adult with an advanced solid tumor such as melanoma, head and neck, liver or kidney cancer. CDR3s include the opening cysteine and the closing phenylalanine or tryptophan. The D gene is left open where the match is weak. For some rows the clone size is stated as once, few or many, or as a class when expanded; others skip it.

CDR3aa: CATSRGGRDGYTF
CDR3nt: TGTGCCACCAGCAGAGGGGGCCGGGACGGCTACACCTTC
d_gene: .
abundance: .
j_gene: TRBJ1-2
v_gene: TRBV15

CDR3aa: CASSRGEGETQYF
CDR3nt: TGTGCCAGCAGCCGCGGGGAAGGGGAGACCCAGTACTTC
d_gene: .
abundance: .
j_gene: TRBJ2-5
v_gene: TRBV7-2

CDR3aa: CASSVVDSSNYGYTF
CDR3nt: TGTGCCAGCAGCGTAGTAGACAGCTCGAACTATGGCTACACCTTC
d_gene: .
abundance: .
j_gene: TRBJ1-2
v_gene: TRBV9

CDR3aa: CASSLNGVSNQPQHF
CDR3nt: TGTGCCAGCAGTTTAAACGGGGTAAGCAATCAGCCCCAGCATTTT
d_gene: .
abundance: .
j_gene: TRBJ1-5
v_gene: TRBV28

CDR3aa: CASSTSGTTNTEAFF
CDR3nt: TGTGCCAGTAGTACATCCGGGACAACGAACACTGAAGCTTTCTTT
d_gene: .
abundance: .
j_gene: TRBJ1-1
v_gene: TRBV19

CDR3aa: CASSSSGTGGPYGYTF
CDR3nt: TGTGCCAGCAGCTCCTCCGGGACAGGGGGGCCCTATGGCTACACCTTC
d_gene: TRBD1
abundance: .
j_gene: TRBJ1-2
v_gene: TRBV7-9

CDR3aa: CSVDFSGFNTEAFF
CDR3nt: TGCAGCGTTGACTTTTCCGGTTTCAACACTGAAGCTTTCTTT
d_gene: .
abundance: large
j_gene: TRBJ1-1
v_gene: TRBV29-1

CDR3aa: CATSLGRLSSYNEQFF
CDR3nt: TGTGCCACCTCACTGGGGCGGTTGAGCTCCTACAATGAGCAGTTCTTC
d_gene: .
abundance: .
j_gene: TRBJ2-1
v_gene: TRBV7-8

CDR3aa: CASEGSTGELFF
CDR3nt: TGTGCCAGCGAGGGTAGCACCGGGGAGCTGTTTTTT
d_gene: .
abundance: .
j_gene: TRBJ2-2
v_gene: TRBV7-9

CDR3aa: CASSSYEQYF
CDR3nt: TGCGCCAGCAGCTCCTACGAGCAGTACTTC
d_gene: .
abundance: few
j_gene: TRBJ2-7
v_gene: TRBV5-1

CDR3aa: CASSEGLATKETQYF
CDR3nt: TGTGCCAGCAGCGAGGGACTAGCGACTAAAGAGACCCAGTACTTC
d_gene: TRBD2
abundance: few
j_gene: TRBJ2-5
v_gene: TRBV9

CDR3aa: CASSGGQGRSTDEQYF
CDR3nt: TGTGCCAGCAGCGGTGGACAGGGCCGTTCGACGGACGAGCAGTACTTC
d_gene: TRBD1
abundance: .
j_gene: TRBJ2-7
v_gene: TRBV7-8

CDR3aa: CASSSDNLYGYTF
CDR3nt: TGTGCCAGCAGCTCCGACAACCTCTATGGCTACACCTTC
d_gene: .
abundance: large
j_gene: TRBJ1-2
v_gene: TRBV7-9

CDR3aa: CASSFFRGASYNEQFF
CDR3nt: TGTGCCAGCAGCTTCTTTCGGGGGGCCTCCTACAATGAGCAGTTCTTC
d_gene: .
abundance: .
j_gene: TRBJ2-1
v_gene: TRBV13

CDR3aa: CASSVEDRGHGYTF
CDR3nt: TGTGCCAGCAGCGTAGAAGACAGGGGGCATGGCTACACCTTC
d_gene: TRBD1
abundance: .
j_gene: TRBJ1-2
v_gene: TRBV9

CDR3aa: CASSDSEAFF
CDR3nt: TGTGCCAGCTCTGACAGCGAAGCTTTCTTT
d_gene: .
abundance: .
j_gene: TRBJ1-1
v_gene: TRBV18

CDR3aa: CASVDGGQRSGANVLTF
CDR3nt: TGTGCCAGCGTGGACGGGGGGCAACGCTCTGGGGCCAACGTCCTGACTTTC
d_gene: .
abundance: .
j_gene: TRBJ2-6
v_gene: TRBV2

CDR3aa: CASSGLAGGPSGGELFF
CDR3nt: TGTGCCAGCAGTGGCCTAGCGGGAGGGCCCTCTGGCGGGGAGCTGTTTTTT
d_gene: TRBD2
abundance: .
j_gene: TRBJ2-2
v_gene: TRBV25-1

CDR3aa: CASSQDLDRTATNEKLFF
CDR3nt: TGTGCCAGCAGCCAAGATCTGGACAGGACGGCAACTAATGAAAAACTGTTTTTT
d_gene: TRBD1
abundance: .
j_gene: TRBJ1-4
v_gene: TRBV4-2

CDR3aa: CASSQEGIAGLYNEQFF
CDR3nt: TGCGCCAGCAGCCAAGAGGGGATAGCGGGGCTCTACAATGAGCAGTTCTTC
d_gene: TRBD2
abundance: .
j_gene: TRBJ2-1
v_gene: TRBV4-3

CDR3aa: CASSPTGAPTYEQYF
CDR3nt: TGTGCCAGCAGCCCGACAGGGGCCCCGACCTACGAGCAGTACTTC
d_gene: TRBD1
abundance: .
j_gene: TRBJ2-7
v_gene: TRBV7-9

CDR3aa: CASSQSAPQGANTEAFF
CDR3nt: TGTGCCAGCAGCCAATCGGCCCCTCAAGGGGCGAACACTGAAGCTTTCTTT
d_gene: .
abundance: once
j_gene: TRBJ1-1
v_gene: TRBV16

CDR3aa: CASSSIRGTEQYF
CDR3nt: TGTGCCAGCAGCTCCATTCGGGGTACCGAGCAGTACTTC
d_gene: .
abundance: .
j_gene: TRBJ2-7
v_gene: TRBV11-2

CDR3aa: CSVDEDSSSDQETQYF
CDR3nt: TGCAGCGTTGATGAGGACAGCTCCTCCGACCAAGAGACCCAGTACTTC
d_gene: .
abundance: .
j_gene: TRBJ2-5
v_gene: TRBV29-1

CDR3aa: CASSLQGLGAYNEQFF
CDR3nt: TGCGCCAGCAGCCTACAGGGACTAGGGGCGTACAATGAGCAGTTCTTC
d_gene: TRBD2
abundance: .
j_gene: TRBJ2-1
v_gene: TRBV5-1

CDR3aa: CASSLGPAGREKLFF
CDR3nt: TGCGCCAGCAGCCTCGGCCCGGCAGGGAGAGAAAAACTGTTTTTT
d_gene: .
abundance: .
j_gene: TRBJ1-4
v_gene: TRBV4-1

CDR3aa: CASSSGVELFF
CDR3nt: TGTGCCAGCAGCTCGGGGGTCGAACTGTTTTTT
d_gene: .
abundance: .
j_gene: TRBJ1-4
v_gene: TRBV11-2

CDR3aa: CASSLRGQNYGYTF
CDR3nt: TGTGCCAGCAGCTTAAGGGGACAGAACTATGGCTACACCTTC
d_gene: TRBD1
abundance: few
j_gene: TRBJ1-2
v_gene: TRBV11-2

CDR3aa: CASSARGTNTEAFF
CDR3nt: TGTGCCAGCAGCGCCAGGGGGACGAACACTGAAGCTTTCTTT
d_gene: .
abundance: .
j_gene: TRBJ1-1
v_gene: TRBV21-1

CDR3aa: CASSILGSPYEQYF
CDR3nt: TGTGCCAGTAGTATACTAGGGTCCCCGTACGAGCAGTACTTC
d_gene: .
abundance: .
j_gene: TRBJ2-7
v_gene: TRBV19

CDR3aa: CASSGKTDRPSYNEQFF
CDR3nt: TGTGCCAGCAGCGGGAAAACTGACAGGCCCTCCTACAATGAGCAGTTCTTC
d_gene: .
abundance: .
j_gene: TRBJ2-1
v_gene: TRBV7-8

CDR3aa: CASSLGVSPLHF
CDR3nt: TGTGCCAGCAGCTTGGGGGTCTCGCCCCTCCACTTT
d_gene: .
abundance: once
j_gene: TRBJ1-6
v_gene: TRBV5-5

CDR3aa: CASSLYPGNTEAFF
CDR3nt: TGTGCCAGCAGTTTATACCCCGGCAACACTGAAGCTTTCTTT
d_gene: .
abundance: .
j_gene: TRBJ1-1
v_gene: TRBV27

CDR3aa: CASSSRTGTYEQYF
CDR3nt: TGTGCCAGCAGTTCCAGGACAGGGACCTACGAGCAGTACTTC
d_gene: TRBD1
abundance: .
j_gene: TRBJ2-7
v_gene: TRBV27

CDR3aa: CSVQGGTEAFF
CDR3nt: TGCAGCGTCCAGGGGGGAACTGAAGCTTTCTTT
d_gene: TRBD1
abundance: .
j_gene: TRBJ1-1
v_gene: TRBV29-1